This T cell receptor beta chain comes out of a study of response to subunit inactivated influenza vaccine. Study conclusions and caveats: It was suggested by the authors that few new T cells are recruited by each seasonal influenza vaccination.

From the RT-PCR reads, TCRdb called clonotypes with MiXCR, one entry per CDR3 protein. The profile covers about 530,000 distinct CDR3 sequences, with 13% appearing a single time and under 15% taken by the ten largest. Comments on this clonotype: Its antigen is still unknown.

The TCR comes from a man aged 50 or older who received an inactivated influenza vaccine. Source: PBMCs from blood, taken 45 days after vaccination.

The CDR3 DNA is TGCAGTGCTGCCGACCGAGAAGGACTGTTTTTT. This translates into CSAADREGLFF. The chain carries TRBV20-1 and TRBJ1-4; D gene unclear. V was trimmed by 5 bases and J by 13 bases, leaving 14 bases between them. The CDR3 loop spans 11 amino acids. Germline assignment: CDR1 DFQATT and CDR2 SNEGSKA (reference sequence).